This TCR beta chain was captured in a study of T cells after yellow fever vaccination. They built TCR cDNA with 5'RACE template switching, a step that put in a universal primer site and UMIs. TCRdb independently ran MiXCR on the 5' RACE reads; one entry per CDR3 protein. The table shows about 300,000 distinct CDR3 sequences, with 7.5% to 9.5% occurring only once. Points on this clonotype: Its specificity is not known.

Findings and caveats of the study: It was the secondary response that reached its peak faster, day 5 versus 15, but it was weaker. Post-booster repertoires contained most primary-vaccination clones again (roughly 96% CD4, approximately 86% CD8).

This sample comprised CD4+ T cells sorted from PBMCs, obtained 5 days after the yellow fever booster vaccination. The TCR sequence derives from a man between 18 and 29 years old who received the YFV17D yellow fever vaccine.

CDR3 sequence reads: CASSAPSGGTEAFF. The CDR3 region has the DNA TGCGCCAGCAGCGCCCCGTCAGGGGGGACTGAAGCTTTCTTT. The rearrangement uses TRBV4-1 and TRBJ1-1; 7 bases fit TRBD1. The germline CDR1 and CDR2 sequences are MGHRA and YSYEKL. This CDR3 is 14 amino acids long. J was trimmed by 5 bases and V by 5 bases; bases with no gene match: 8.